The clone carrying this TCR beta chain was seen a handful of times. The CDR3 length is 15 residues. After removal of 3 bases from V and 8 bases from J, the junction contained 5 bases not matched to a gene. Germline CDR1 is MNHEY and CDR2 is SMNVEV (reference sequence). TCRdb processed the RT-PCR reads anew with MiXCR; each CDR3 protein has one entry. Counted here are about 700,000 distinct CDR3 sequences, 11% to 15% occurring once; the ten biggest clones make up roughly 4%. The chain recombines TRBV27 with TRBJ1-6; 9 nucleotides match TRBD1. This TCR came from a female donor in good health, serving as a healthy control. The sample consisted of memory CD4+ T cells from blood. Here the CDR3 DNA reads TGTGCCAGCAGTTTTACACAGGGGGCGGATTCACCCCTCCACTTT. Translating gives CASSFTQGADSPLHF.